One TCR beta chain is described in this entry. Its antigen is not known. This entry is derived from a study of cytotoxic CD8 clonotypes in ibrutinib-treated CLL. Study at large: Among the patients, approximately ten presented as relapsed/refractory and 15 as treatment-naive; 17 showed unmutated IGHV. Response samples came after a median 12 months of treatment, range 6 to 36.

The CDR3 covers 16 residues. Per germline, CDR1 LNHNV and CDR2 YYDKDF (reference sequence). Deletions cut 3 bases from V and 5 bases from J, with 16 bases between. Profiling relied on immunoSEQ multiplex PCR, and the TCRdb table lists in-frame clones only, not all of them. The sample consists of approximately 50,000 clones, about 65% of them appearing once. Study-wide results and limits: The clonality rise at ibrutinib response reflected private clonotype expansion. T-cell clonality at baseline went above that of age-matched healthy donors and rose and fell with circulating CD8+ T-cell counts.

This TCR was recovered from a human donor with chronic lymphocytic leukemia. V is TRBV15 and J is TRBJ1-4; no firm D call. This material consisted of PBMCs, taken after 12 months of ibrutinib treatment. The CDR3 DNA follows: TGTGCCACCAGCAGGGGAGTAAGGACGCTAAATGAAAAACTGTTTTTT. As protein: CATSRGVRTLNEKLFF.